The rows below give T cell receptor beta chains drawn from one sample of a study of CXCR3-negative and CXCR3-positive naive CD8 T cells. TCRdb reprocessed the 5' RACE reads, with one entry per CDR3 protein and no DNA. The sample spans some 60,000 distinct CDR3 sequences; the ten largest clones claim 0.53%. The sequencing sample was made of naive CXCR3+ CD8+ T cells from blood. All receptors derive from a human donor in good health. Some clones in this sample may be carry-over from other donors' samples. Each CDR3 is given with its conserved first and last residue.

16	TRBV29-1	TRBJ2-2	CSVEGASSGRAGELFF
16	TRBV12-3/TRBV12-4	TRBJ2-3	CASSSRGVESTDTQYF
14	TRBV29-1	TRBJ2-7	CSVEDSRATYEQYF
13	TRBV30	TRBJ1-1	CAWNMGTGTEAFF
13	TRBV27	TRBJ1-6	CASSIQHNSPLHF
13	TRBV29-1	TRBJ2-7	CSVVDRGRYEQYF
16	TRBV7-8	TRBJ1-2	CASSVTTGEVVYGYTF
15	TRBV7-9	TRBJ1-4	CASSPISATNEKLFF
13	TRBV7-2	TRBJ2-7	CASSSGAPYEQYF
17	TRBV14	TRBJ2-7	CASSQDQTGWSTYEQYF
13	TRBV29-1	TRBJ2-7	CSVVGRSSYEQYF
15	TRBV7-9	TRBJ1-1	CASSLVPDMNTEAFF
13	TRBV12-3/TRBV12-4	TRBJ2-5	CASSPSGLETQYF
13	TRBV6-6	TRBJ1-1	CASTLLANTEAFF
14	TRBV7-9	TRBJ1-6	CASSSLLAPSPLHF
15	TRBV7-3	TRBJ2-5	CASSFNPGTTETQYF
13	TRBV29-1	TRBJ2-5	CSVVAGRGETQYF
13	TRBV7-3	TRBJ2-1	CASSASSSDEQFF
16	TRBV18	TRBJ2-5	CASSPQGLRPEETQYF
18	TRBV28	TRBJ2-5	CASSLVRLAGDEQETQYF
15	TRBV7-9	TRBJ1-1	CASSLGRNLNTEAFF
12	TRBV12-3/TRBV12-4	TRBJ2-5	CASSFDSETQYF
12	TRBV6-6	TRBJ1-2	CASNVLADGYTF
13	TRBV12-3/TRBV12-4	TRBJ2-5	CASNAGEGETQYF
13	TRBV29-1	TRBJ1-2	CSVPPETVYGYTF
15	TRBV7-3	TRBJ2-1	CASSLGTPPYNEQFF
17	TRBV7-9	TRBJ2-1	CASSPAVSGGSYNEQFF
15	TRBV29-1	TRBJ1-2	CSVDRDRDSTYGYTF
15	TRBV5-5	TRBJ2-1	CASSFGQGRINEQFF
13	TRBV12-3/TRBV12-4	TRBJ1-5	CASQVTGVQPQHF
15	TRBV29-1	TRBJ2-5	CSVETGGNRQETQYF
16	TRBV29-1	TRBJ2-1	CSVEDLRDRAYNEQFF
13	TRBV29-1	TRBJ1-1	CSVGGYRDTEAFF
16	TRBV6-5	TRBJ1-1	CASSPSSTGVNTEAFF
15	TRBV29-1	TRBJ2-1	CSVTGGSGGADEQFF
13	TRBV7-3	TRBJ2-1	CASSSGLTDEQFF
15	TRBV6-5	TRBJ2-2	CASAKGSARTGELFF
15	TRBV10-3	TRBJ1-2	CAIRGLKEFDYGYTF